The rows below give T cell receptor beta chains drawn from one sample of a study of identical twins. From the 5' RACE reads, TCRdb called clonotypes with MiXCR, one entry per CDR3 protein. The table shows 690,000 or so distinct CDR3 sequences, with over 8.5% occurring only once. These same data were also listed under a study on yellow fever vaccine responses in identical twins.

Sequenced sample: PBMCs. The source of these receptors is a woman between 18 and 29 years old in good health. Both conserved end residues are part of each CDR3. A D gene is named only where the DNA matches it firmly. Rows may omit the clone size; those that give it use once, few, many or a size class.

d_gene | abundance | j_gene | v_gene | CDR3nt | CDR3aa
. | few | TRBJ2-7 | TRBV20-1 | TGCAGTGCCCCTCCCGGTCTTGGGGACGAGCAGTACTTC | CSAPPGLGDEQYF
. | . | TRBJ2-5 | TRBV6-2/TRBV6-3 | TGTGCCAGCGCCATACAGGGAACGTACCAAGAGACCCAGTACTTC | CASAIQGTYQETQYF
TRBD1 | few | TRBJ2-1 | TRBV20-1 | TGCAGTGCTCCCTGGCAGGGGGATGGCAATGAGCAGTTCTTC | CSAPWQGDGNEQFF
. | . | TRBJ2-2 | TRBV6-2/TRBV6-3 | TGTGCCAGCGGTACGGGGGTCCGGGAGCTGTTTTTT | CASGTGVRELFF
TRBD1 | . | TRBJ2-3 | TRBV27 | TGTGCCAGCAGTTTCCAAGGACAGGGGAGCACAGATACGCAGTATTTT | CASSFQGQGSTDTQYF
. | . | TRBJ2-7 | TRBV25-1 | TGTGCCAGCAGTGAGGGTCCGGGCGAGCAGTACTTC | CASSEGPGEQYF
TRBD1 | few | TRBJ2-1 | TRBV2 | TGTGCCAGCGGACAGGGTAGATACAATGAGCAGTTCTTC | CASGQGRYNEQFF
TRBD2 | few | TRBJ2-1 | TRBV6-1 | TGTGCCAGCAGTCGACTAGCGGGGAACTACAATGAGCAGTTCTTC | CASSRLAGNYNEQFF
TRBD1 | . | TRBJ1-6 | TRBV25-1 | TGTGCCAGCAGTGGGACAGGGTTTAATTCACCCCTCCACTTT | CASSGTGFNSPLHF
. | . | TRBJ2-1 | TRBV10-3 | TGTGCCACCCTAGCTTGGCAGGACAATGAGCAGTTCTTC | CATLAWQDNEQFF
TRBD2 | many | TRBJ2-2 | TRBV11-2 | TGTGCCAGCAGCTCCCTCCCGGGGGGGCCGGCCACCGGGGAGCTGTTTTTT | CASSSLPGGPATGELFF
. | . | TRBJ1-2 | TRBV12-3/TRBV12-4 | TGTGCCAGCAGTCCAAGACAGGCCAGCTATGGCTACACCTTC | CASSPRQASYGYTF
TRBD1 | . | TRBJ2-7 | TRBV28 | TGTGCCAGCAGATCCGGGACAGGGGGCCTCGAGCAGTACTTC | CASRSGTGGLEQYF
. | . | TRBJ2-7 | TRBV4-3 | TGCGCCAGCAGCCAAGAAGAAGGGGGTGCCTACGAGCAGTACTTC | CASSQEEGGAYEQYF
TRBD2 | many | TRBJ2-3 | TRBV12-3/TRBV12-4 | TGTGCCAGCAGTTCCCGGGGAGCGGGGACTACAGATACGCAGTATTTT | CASSSRGAGTTDTQYF
TRBD2 | many | TRBJ2-5 | TRBV20-1 | TGCAGTGCTAGCGTTACTGGGACTAGCTTGGAGACCCAGTACTTC | CSASVTGTSLETQYF
. | . | TRBJ2-7 | TRBV6-2/TRBV6-3 | TGTGCCAGCAGTTACTCAGGAGGGGTGCAGTACTTC | CASSYSGGVQYF
. | . | TRBJ2-1 | TRBV7-9 | TGTGCCAGCAGCCGCCACGATGAGCAGTTCTTC | CASSRHDEQFF
. | few | TRBJ2-3 | TRBV7-2 | TGTGCCAGCAGCCGACAGAGGACAGAAGATACGCAGTATTTT | CASSRQRTEDTQYF
. | few | TRBJ1-1 | TRBV7-9 | TGTGCCAGCAGCCCACAGGACAGTCCCGTAGCGACTTTCTTT | CASSPQDSPVATFF
. | . | TRBJ1-5 | TRBV4-3 | TGCGCCAGCAGCCAAGATCAATCCAGTAGCCAGCATTTT | CASSQDQSSSQHF
. | few | TRBJ2-5 | TRBV30 | TGTGCCTGGAGTGCCTTGGGGTCCCAAGAGACCCAGTACTTC | CAWSALGSQETQYF
. | few | TRBJ1-6 | TRBV3-1 | TGTGCCAGCAGCCAAGATGAAGGGAAATCACCCCTCCACTTT | CASSQDEGKSPLHF
TRBD1 | many | TRBJ1-2 | TRBV29-1 | TGCAGCGTACCGGGACAGGCTTATGGCTACACCTTC | CSVPGQAYGYTF
. | few | TRBJ2-5 | TRBV5-1 | TGCGCCAGCAGCTTGGTATCTCGGGGGACTCAAGAGACCCAGTACTTC | CASSLVSRGTQETQYF
TRBD2 | many | TRBJ2-1 | TRBV29-1 | TGCAGCGTTGAAGATCTTTCCCTAGCGGGGAGGGGTGAGCAGTTCTTC | CSVEDLSLAGRGEQFF
. | few | TRBJ2-3 | TRBV4-1 | TGCGCCAGCAGCCAAGATGGCGCGGGAAGCACAGATACGCAGTATTTT | CASSQDGAGSTDTQYF
TRBD1 | few | TRBJ1-2 | TRBV7-9 | TGTGCCAGCAGCCCCGTGGGACAGGGGTTAATAAACTATGGCTACACCTTC | CASSPVGQGLINYGYTF
. | . | TRBJ2-5 | TRBV12-3/TRBV12-4 | TGTGCCAGCAGTCAGAGACCGGGGGTTGGAGAGACCCAGTACTTC | CASSQRPGVGETQYF
TRBD2 | few | TRBJ2-1 | TRBV9 | TGTGCCAGCAGCGCACCGGGATCGACTAGCGGGATCGTGAGCTCCTACAATGAGCAGTTCTTC | CASSAPGSTSGIVSSYNEQFF
. | many | TRBJ2-7 | TRBV6-4 | TGTGCCAGCACCCAATGGGACGAGCAGTACTTC | CASTQWDEQYF
TRBD1 | few | TRBJ2-2 | TRBV9 | TGTGCCAGCAGCGTAGCCCGGGACAGGACGAACACCGGGGAGCTGTTTTTT | CASSVARDRTNTGELFF
TRBD2 | many | TRBJ2-7 | TRBV20-1 | TGCAGTGCTAGAGAGACCTTTAGCGGGGTGTACGAGCAGTACTTC | CSARETFSGVYEQYF
. | many | TRBJ2-3 | TRBV5-1 | TGCGCCAGCAGCTTGGGGCGGGGCAGCAGCACAGATACGCAGTATTTT | CASSLGRGSSTDTQYF
. | few | TRBJ1-1 | TRBV29-1 | TGCAGTTGTGGCCTGGTTAACACTGAAGCTTTCTTT | CSCGLVNTEAFF
. | many | TRBJ1-1 | TRBV6-2/TRBV6-3 | TGTGCCAGCAGCACCAGGCAGGGAATCACTGAAGCTTTCTTT | CASSTRQGITEAFF
. | few | TRBJ2-2 | TRBV29-1 | TGCAGCGTAGCAACAGGTGCCGGGGAGCTGTTTTTT | CSVATGAGELFF
. | . | TRBJ2-7 | TRBV2 | TGTGCCAGCACCCCTCGCGTAGACGAGCAGTACTTC | CASTPRVDEQYF
TRBD2 | many | TRBJ2-1 | TRBV7-9 | TGTGCCAGCAGCCCAACTAGCGGGAGGGCCCTCTACAATGAGCAGTTCTTC | CASSPTSGRALYNEQFF
. | . | TRBJ2-3 | TRBV29-1 | TGCAGCGTTGCTGAGGGGGGGCCTAAGTATTTT | CSVAEGGPKYF
. | . | TRBJ2-7 | TRBV28 | TGTGCCAGCACCGATCAGGGGACCTCCTACGAGCAGTACTTC | CASTDQGTSYEQYF
TRBD1 | . | TRBJ2-4 | TRBV7-2 | TGTGCCAGCAGCTTAAGGACAGGGGTTGGGGACAAAAACATTCAGTACTTC | CASSLRTGVGDKNIQYF
. | few | TRBJ1-2 | TRBV6-5 | TGTGCCAGCAGTTCCATTTCGACGCGGGGCTACACCTTC | CASSSISTRGYTF
TRBD1 | . | TRBJ2-7 | TRBV12-3/TRBV12-4 | TGTGCCAGCAGTATGACTAGGACAGGGGGTTACAACGAGCAGTACTTC | CASSMTRTGGYNEQYF
. | many | TRBJ2-7 | TRBV7-8 | TGTGCCAGCAAGGAGTCCTTATCCTACGAGCAGTACTTC | CASKESLSYEQYF
. | few | TRBJ1-6 | TRBV3-1 | TGTGCCAGCAGCCAAGATCCCGACAGATACCTTCCCTCCCTCCACTTT | CASSQDPDRYLPSLHF